This T cell receptor beta chain is drawn from a study of T cell responses to AZD1222 COVID-19 vaccine. Study-wide findings and caveats: Repertoires were sampled only after the peak T cell response. Among AZD1222 vaccinees, only five to seven were seropositive at baseline. Donors were mostly white British, more females; clonal diversity possibly underestimated.

Trimming removed 0 bases from V and 4 bases from J, with 12 bases in between. Germline V CDR1 and CDR2: LNHDA, SQIVND (reference sequence). The CDR3 is 15 residues long. About this clone: What it recognizes is unknown.

Clones were read by immunoSEQ multiplex PCR, and TCRdb kept only the in-frame ones, dropping some. This sample has about 85,000 clones, with 86% found just once. The clonotype originates from an adult in good health. The chain employs TRBV19 and TRBJ1-1; tentatively, D is TRBD1 (5 bases). This sample comprised peripheral blood, obtained on day 0 of AZD1222 vaccination. The CDR3 DNA reads TGTGCCAGTAGTATAGATCCCGGGGGACGCACTGAAGCTTTCTTT. Its protein is CASSIDPGGRTEAFF.